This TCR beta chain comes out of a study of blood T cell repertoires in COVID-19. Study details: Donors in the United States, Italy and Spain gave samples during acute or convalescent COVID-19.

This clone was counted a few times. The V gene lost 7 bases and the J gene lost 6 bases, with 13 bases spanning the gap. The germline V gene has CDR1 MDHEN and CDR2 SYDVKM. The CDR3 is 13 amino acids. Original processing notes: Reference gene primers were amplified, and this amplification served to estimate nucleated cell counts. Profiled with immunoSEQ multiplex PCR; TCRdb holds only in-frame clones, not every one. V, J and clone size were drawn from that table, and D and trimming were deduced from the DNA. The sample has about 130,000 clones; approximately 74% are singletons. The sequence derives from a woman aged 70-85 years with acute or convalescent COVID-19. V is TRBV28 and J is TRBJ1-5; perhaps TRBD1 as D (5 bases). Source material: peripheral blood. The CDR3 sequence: CASTPGGFQPQHF. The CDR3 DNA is TGTGCCAGCACCCCGGGGGGTTTTCAGCCCCAGCATTTT.